Below, 15 T cell receptor beta chains from the same sample are listed, as sequenced in a study of cytomegalovirus exposure and HLA in healthy donors. It was with 60 Vbeta and 13 Jbeta primers that the PCR ran. Repertoires were generated with immunoSEQ multiplex PCR, while TCRdb's copy carries only in-frame clones and drops some. The profile shows roughly 160,000 clones, 80% to 85% of them singletons. Sequences were obtained from PBMCs. These receptors were obtained from a male donor in good health and CMV-seropositive.

This clone is classed as medium-sized (0.01 to 0.1%). The chain recombines TRBV5-6 with TRBJ2-7, with 9 bases matching TRBD2. Trimming at V came to 0 bases and at J to 6 bases, leaving 7 bases not matched to a gene. The CDR3 spans 15 residues. From germline, CDR1 is SGHDT and CDR2 YYEEEE. The CDR3 here is CASSLVVTSGGEQYF. CDR3 DNA: TGTGCCAGCAGCTTGGTAGTGACTAGCGGTGGCGAGCAGTACTTC.

The chain is built from TRBV19 and TRBJ1-5, with D possibly TRBD1 on 5 matching bases. Germline assignment: CDR1 LNHDA and CDR2 SQIVND (reference sequence). V shed 3 bases and J shed 3 bases, with 12 bases lying between them. CDR3 size: 15 residues. The CDR3 loop is CASSMWQGNNQPQHF. CDR3 bases: TGTGCCAGTAGTATGTGGCAGGGAAACAATCAGCCCCAGCATTTT.

The rearrangement joins TRBV6-6 to TRBJ2-7; D might be TRBD1 (5 bases). Germline CDR1 MNHNY, CDR2 SVGAGI (reference sequence). The V gene lost 6 bases and the J gene lost 1 base, with 10 bases spanning the gap. The length of the CDR3 is 13 residues. The CDR3 here is CASSKRQSYEQYF. The DNA for the CDR3 is TGTGCCAGCAGCAAAAGACAGTCCTACGAGCAGTACTTC.

The chain uses TRBV7-6 and TRBJ1-4, with 7 bases lining up with TRBD1. Germline assignment: CDR1 SGHVS and CDR2 FNYEAQ. The CDR3 spans 15 residues. After removal of 6 bases from V and 5 bases from J, the junction contained 9 bases not matched to a gene. DNA for the CDR3: TGTGCCAGCAGTCTACAGGGGACAGTCAATGAAAAACTGTTTTTT. As protein: CASSLQGTVNEKLFF.

This clone has only one observation. The genes are TRBV19 and TRBJ2-2; 11 bases fit TRBD1. Germline-derived CDR1 and CDR2 are LNHDA and SQIVND (reference sequence). V was clipped by 7 bases and J by 6 bases; unmatched bases: 10. The CDR3 contains 16 residues. CDR3 protein: CASKTSGQGAAGELFF. The CDR3 DNA reads TGTGCCAGTAAAACCTCAGGACAGGGGGCAGCCGGGGAGCTGTTTTTT.

The gene calls are TRBV7-9 and TRBJ2-7; 8 bases align to TRBD1. There are 15 residues in the CDR3. The junction had 11 bases not matched to a gene; V was cut back by 5 bases and J by 5 bases. From germline, CDR1 is SEHNR and CDR2 FQNEAQ (reference sequence). The CDR3 DNA sequence: TGTGCCAGCAGCCCCTCCTTCGACAGGGGACACGAGCAGTACTTC. This sequence encodes CASSPSFDRGHEQYF.

The V and J genes are TRBV7-2 and TRBJ2-2, with 10 bases matching TRBD2. Per the germline V gene, CDR1 is SGHTA and CDR2 is FQGNSA. CDR3 length: 17 amino acids. Trimming cost V 1 base and J 1 base; bases outside gene matches: 3. As DNA, the CDR3 is TGTGCCAGCAGCTTAGTCGCTAGCGGGGGGAACACCGGGGAGCTGTTTTTT. Encoded protein: CASSLVASGGNTGELFF.

The chain recombines TRBV7-8 with TRBJ1-6, with D tentatively TRBD1 (5 bases). The CDR3 runs to 15 residues. CDR1 is SGHVS, CDR2 FQNEAQ, per germline. The V end lost 5 bases, the J end lost 10 bases, and 18 bases lay between the germline ends. For the CDR3, the DNA is TGTGCCAGCAGCCCCGCCGGGACCGCGGGATCACCCCTCCACTTT. Its translation is CASSPAGTAGSPLHF.

The chain is built from TRBV2 and TRBJ1-5; D perhaps matches TRBD1 (6 bases). The CDR3 spans 15 residues. V gave up 0 bases and J gave up 6 bases, with 12 bases separating them. Germline CDR1 and CDR2: SNHLY and FYNNEI. The CDR3 region is CASSEALRGAQPQHF. In DNA, the CDR3 is TGTGCCAGCAGTGAAGCGCTTCGGGGGGCTCAGCCCCAGCATTTT.

The chain combines TRBV7-7 with TRBJ2-7; 10 bases agree with TRBD1. The CDR3 extends over 13 amino acids. The V gene end was trimmed by 3 bases and the J gene end by 6 bases; junction bases not matched to a gene: 2. Germline-derived CDR1 and CDR2 are SSHAT and FNYEAQ (reference sequence). The CDR3 loop is CASSLRQGAEQYF. The CDR3 DNA reads TGTGCCAGCAGCTTGCGACAGGGGGCCGAGCAGTACTTC.

The chain is built from TRBV2 and TRBJ1-2; D may be TRBD1 (5 bases). V lost 0 bases and J 8 bases, leaving 13 bases between the germline ends. The CDR3 totals 14 residues. Germline V gene lookup returns CDR1 SNHLY and CDR2 FYNNEI. CDR3 sequence (DNA): TGTGCCAGCAGTGAAGCACCCAGGGTAAAAGGCTACACCTTC. Translation gives CASSEAPRVKGYTF.

This clone was recorded only once. This specimen includes other DNA sequences encoding the same CDR3. In DNA form, the CDR3 reads TGTGCCAGCTCACCCCGACAGGGCACCGGGGAGCTGTTTTTT. It translates to CASSPRQGTGELFF. J is TRBJ2-2 and V is TRBV18; TRBD1 aligns across 7 bases. The CDR3 spans 14 residues. V lost 3 bases to trimming and J lost 4 bases; unmatched junction nucleotides: 2. Looked up from germline, CDR1 is KGHSH and CDR2 is LQKENI. The full variable domain, with the rest looked up from reference TRBV18 and TRBJ2-2, is NAGVMQNPRHLVRRRGQEARLRCSPMKGHSHVYWYRQLPEEGLKFMVYLQKENIIDESGMPKERFSAEFPKEGPSILRIQQVVRGDSAAYFCASSPRQGTGELFFGEGSRLTVL.

The CDR3 DNA sequence: TGTGCCAGCAGCTTGGCAGGACAGGGACTAACAGATACGCAGTATTTT. The encoded protein is CASSLAGQGLTDTQYF. The chain combines TRBV7-9 with TRBJ2-3, with TRBD1 as a possible D gene (8 bases). Germline V CDR1 and CDR2: SEHNR, FQNEAQ (reference sequence). V was cut by 3 bases and J by 3 bases, with 16 bases left in between. The CDR3 is 16 amino acids.

The rearrangement links TRBV6-6 to TRBJ1-4; D may be TRBD1 (5 bases). Germline CDR1 MNHNY, CDR2 SVGAGI (reference sequence). Trimming removed 4 bases at V and 5 bases at J, with 11 bases between. This CDR3 has 14 residues. The CDR3 reads CASSSEGLNEKLFF. The CDR3 coding sequence is TGTGCCAGCAGTTCCGAGGGACTGAATGAAAAACTGTTTTTT.

The chain has TRBV7-2 and TRBJ1-5; perhaps TRBD1 as D (6 bases). V lost 5 bases and J 1 base, leaving 12 bases between the germline ends. Germline CDR1 SGHTA, CDR2 FQGNSA. The CDR3 length is 15 residues. DNA of the CDR3: TGTGCCAGCAGCCCAATCAGGGGCAGCAATCAGCCCCAGCATTTT. Residues: CASSPIRGSNQPQHF.